This passage covers 31 T cell receptor beta chains from one sample sequenced in a study of low-dose radiotherapy and immunotherapy resistance in tumors. Alpha- and beta-chain coverage of first-strand cDNA came from TRAV- and TRBV-specific primers. The TCRs were subjected to amplification over about 20 PCR cycles employing a constant-region primer in conjunction with a V-primer adapter. TCRdb reanalysed the reads using MiXCR and keeps one entry per CDR3 protein. The sample has roughly 11,000 distinct CDR3 sequences; approximately 60% are singletons. Receptors were obtained from a human donor with advanced metastatic prostate, ovarian, gallbladder or colorectal cancer (not recorded which). This table probably holds off-target reads from a library built for another chain.

This chain links TRBV6-2 or TRBV6-3 with TRBJ2-3; D remains ambiguous. This CDR3 region has 15 residues. Trimming stripped 2 bases from V and 2 bases from J, with 11 bases between. The germline CDR1 and CDR2 sequences are MNHEY and SVGEGT. CDR3 loop: CASSYAPGNTDTQYF. The CDR3 DNA is TGTGCCAGCAGTTACGCCCCCGGCAACACAGATACGCAGTATTTT.

This clonotype was observed a handful of times. The genes are TRBV4-1 and TRBJ2-2, with TRBD2 identical over 13 bases. The CDR3 runs to 20 residues. Trimming took 2 bases from V and 4 from J; bases not matched to a gene: 13. Germline V gene lookup returns CDR1 MGHRA and CDR2 YSYEKL. CDR3 in DNA: TGCGCCAGCAGCCAACCCTCGGGGACTAGCGGGACGAAGTTCACCGGGGAGCTGTTTTTT. This gives the protein CASSQPSGTSGTKFTGELFF.

This rearrangement joins TRBV5-8 to TRBJ1-1; the match to TRBD1 covers 7 bases. The junction had 10 bases not matched to a gene; V was cut back by 2 bases and J by 0 bases. The CDR3 length is 17 residues. Germline CDR1 and CDR2: SGHTS and YDEGEE. The CDR3 DNA follows: TGTGCCAGCAGCTTCCAAGGGACAGCCCCTATGAACACTGAAGCTTTCTTT. Its translation is CASSFQGTAPMNTEAFF.

This clonotype was seen a handful of times. The chain combines TRBV7-2 with TRBJ2-2; D may be TRBD1 (5 bases). The V and J ends lost 5 bases and 7 bases respectively, with 11 bases between them. Germline assignment: CDR1 SGHTA and CDR2 FQGNSA. The CDR3 runs to 13 residues. CDR3 protein: CASSQGVSGELFF. The CDR3 DNA follows: TGTGCCAGCAGCCAAGGGGTTAGCGGGGAGCTGTTTTTT.

The genes are TRBV4-1 and TRBJ2-1, with no clear D. The CDR3 totals 15 residues. Germline V gives CDR1 MGHRA, CDR2 YSYEKL. The V and J ends lost 4 bases and 2 bases respectively, with 12 bases between them. The CDR3 sequence is CASSPRLSTYNEQFF. DNA for the CDR3: TGCGCCAGCAGCCCCCGCTTGTCGACCTACAATGAGCAGTTCTTC.

The chain employs TRBV5-1 and TRBJ2-7, with 7 bases lining up with TRBD1. The CDR3 covers 14 residues. After removal of 2 bases from V and 2 bases from J, the junction contained 4 bases not matched to a gene. The germline CDR1 and CDR2 sequences are SGHRS and YFSETQ. This chain's CDR3 is CASSLQGHPYEQYF. CDR3 sequence (DNA): TGCGCCAGCAGCTTACAGGGGCACCCCTACGAGCAGTACTTC.

V usage is TRBV6-4 and J usage is TRBJ1-1; unclear D gene. Trimming stripped 6 bases from V and 0 bases from J, with 11 bases between. CDR3 length: 14 residues. Per the germline V gene, CDR1 is MRHNA and CDR2 is SNTAGT. The DNA of the CDR3 is TGTGCCAGCAGGGGTAGTGTTATGAACACTGAAGCTTTCTTT. Its translation is CASRGSVMNTEAFF.

DNA of the CDR3: TGTGCCAGCGCCGGCCCTAGCGGGCGGTACACAGATACGCAGTATTTT. Translating gives CASAGPSGRYTDTQYF. The chain joins TRBV5-6 to TRBJ2-3; TRBD2 agrees at 8 bases. CDR1 is SGHDT and CDR2 is YYEEEE in the germline V gene. This CDR3 is 16 amino acids long. V lost 7 bases to trimming and J lost 2 bases; unmatched junction nucleotides: 12.

J is TRBJ2-5 and V is TRBV7-3; the match to TRBD2 covers 9 bases. The CDR3 has 15 residues. V lost 3 bases and J lost 5; bases outside the gene matches: 7. Germline CDR1 SGHTA, CDR2 FQGTGA. The CDR3 is CASSLLAGTGETQYF. The CDR3 bases are TGTGCCAGCAGCTTGCTAGCGGGGACTGGGGAGACCCAGTACTTC.

The chain uses TRBV18 and TRBJ1-2; D not resolved. The CDR3 is 12 residues long. V was pared by 2 bases and J by 6 bases, with 7 bases between. From germline, CDR1 is KGHSH and CDR2 LQKENI. CDR3 sequence (DNA): TGTGCCAGCTCACCATTAGAGGATGGCTACACCTTC. Its translation is CASSPLEDGYTF.

This clonotype has only a few counts. The V and J genes are TRBV5-1 and TRBJ2-1; 9 positions match TRBD1. The germline gives CDR1 SGHRS, CDR2 YFSETQ. Trimming took 4 bases from V and 6 from J; bases not matched to a gene: 5. The CDR3 runs to 14 residues. CDR3 nucleotide sequence: TGCGCCAGCAGCAGGACAGGGGCGCGCAATGAGCAGTTCTTC. Residues: CASSRTGARNEQFF.

This clonotype was found once. The gene calls are TRBV7-6 and TRBJ2-1, with TRBD2 matching 11 bases. The V gene's germline CDR1 is SGHVS and CDR2 FNYEAQ. J gave up 3 bases and V 5 bases, and 9 bases lay outside the gene matches. CDR3 length: 17 residues. CDR3 bases: TGTGCCAGCAGCGGGGGAGAGGGACTAGCGGTCTACAATGAGCAGTTCTTC. This encodes CASSGGEGLAVYNEQFF.

This clonotype was seen a handful of times. The rearrangement uses TRBV7-8 and TRBJ1-1; D gene ambiguous. V lost 2 bases and J 3 bases, leaving 10 bases between the germline ends. Germline V gene sequence: CDR1 SGHVS, CDR2 FQNEAQ. The CDR3 is made up of 14 amino acids. CDR3 nucleotides: TGTGCCAGCAGCTTATTGAGTGCGGACACTGAAGCTTTCTTT. Translated: CASSLLSADTEAFF.

The genes are TRBV24-1 and TRBJ2-1; 10 bases align to TRBD1. The junction had 1 base not matched to a gene; V was cut back by 1 base and J by 5 bases. The CDR3 sequence is 15 residues long. Germline-derived CDR1 and CDR2 are KGHDR and SFDVKD. For the CDR3, the DNA is TGTGCCACCAGTGATTTAGGGACAGGGGACAATGAGCAGTTCTTC. It specifies CATSDLGTGDNEQFF.

V is TRBV2 and J is TRBJ2-1; tentatively, D is TRBD1 or TRBD2 (5 bases each). CDR1 and CDR2 from the germline V gene are SNHLY and FYNNEI. This CDR3 has 14 residues. V lost 8 bases and J lost 1, with 12 bases in between. CDR3 loop: CASGGSGSYNEQFF. CDR3 nucleotide sequence: TGTGCCAGCGGGGGAAGTGGTTCCTACAATGAGCAGTTCTTC.

V usage is TRBV7-9 and J usage is TRBJ1-1; no clear D gene. This CDR3 contains 14 residues. Germline V gene lookup returns CDR1 SEHNR and CDR2 FQNEAQ (reference sequence). With 5 bases removed from V and 5 bases from J, the gap between germline ends came to 15 bases. The CDR3: CASSPAHGGTEAFF. CDR3 nucleotides: TGTGCCAGCAGCCCAGCCCATGGTGGAACTGAAGCTTTCTTT.

This rearrangement joins TRBV7-3 to TRBJ1-2; D not certain. V was trimmed by 0 bases and J by 0 bases, leaving 8 bases between them. CDR1 SGHTA and CDR2 FQGTGA come from the germline V gene. This CDR3 is 15 amino acids long. CDR3 protein: CASSLTGGANYGYTF. As DNA, the CDR3 is TGTGCCAGCAGCTTAACGGGAGGAGCTAACTATGGCTACACCTTC.

CDR3 sequence (DNA): TGCGCCAGCAGCCAAGATCTCACAGGAGCCTACGAGCAGTACTTC. This gives the protein CASSQDLTGAYEQYF. The J gene is TRBJ2-7, the V gene TRBV4-3; TRBD1 is a possible D gene (5 bases). The CDR3 has 15 amino acids. In germline, CDR1 is LGHNA, CDR2 YSLEER. V lost 0 bases and J lost 2, with 11 bases in between.

The rearrangement joins TRBV6-1 to TRBJ1-2, with D unresolved. V was trimmed by 3 bases and J by 3 bases, leaving 17 bases between them. CDR1 is MNHNS and CDR2 is SASEGT in the germline V gene. The CDR3 loop spans 16 amino acids. CDR3 coding DNA: TGTGCCAGCAGTGAGCTCAGACACGGGAGTGACTATGGCTACACCTTC. Protein sequence: CASSELRHGSDYGYTF.

Only a few counts were recorded for this clonotype. V and J are TRBV29-1 and TRBJ2-7; perhaps D is TRBD1 or TRBD2 (5 bases each). Trimming shortened V by 5 bases and J by 3 bases, and 14 bases separated the two germline ends. Looked up from germline, CDR1 is SQVTM and CDR2 is ANQGSEA. The CDR3 runs 13 residues. CDR3 region: CSVLRDGNYEQYF. DNA of the CDR3: TGCAGCGTTCTCCGGGACGGAAACTACGAGCAGTACTTC.

V gene TRBV19 combines with J gene TRBJ1-5; 8 bases fit TRBD1. This CDR3 spans 13 amino acids. Trimming at V came to 9 bases and at J to 3 bases, leaving 4 bases not matched to a gene. Germline assignment: CDR1 LNHDA and CDR2 SQIVND (reference sequence). The CDR3 DNA sequence: TGTGCCAGCCGGGACAGGCTCAATCAGCCCCAGCATTTT. This encodes CASRDRLNQPQHF.

Only a few counts were recorded for this clonotype. CDR3 protein: CATSDFLNPTGELFF. In nucleotides, the CDR3 is TGTGCCACCAGTGATTTTCTAAACCCCACCGGGGAGCTGTTTTTT. The rearrangement uses TRBV24-1 and TRBJ2-2; D not certain. Germline CDR1 and CDR2: KGHDR and SFDVKD. The CDR3 runs 15 residues. Between the trimmed V and J ends, which lost 1 base and 4 bases, there was a span of 9 bases.

This chain uses TRBV5-1 with TRBJ2-3, with 9 bases matching TRBD2. The CDR3 loop spans 16 amino acids. J was trimmed by 5 bases and V by 2 bases; bases with no gene match: 9. The germline V gene encodes CDR1 SGHRS and CDR2 YFSETQ. The CDR3 reads CASSFEYGLALDTQYF. The CDR3 nucleotides read TGCGCCAGCAGCTTTGAATATGGACTAGCGTTAGATACGCAGTATTTT.

This chain links TRBV20-1 with TRBJ1-1; maybe TRBD1 (5 bases). Per germline, CDR1 DFQATT and CDR2 SNEGSKA (reference sequence). Trimming shortened V by 3 bases and J by 8 bases, and 13 bases separated the two germline ends. The CDR3 covers 12 residues. The CDR3 nucleotides read TGCAGTGCTAGTTTCAGGGTTGGCGAAGCTTTCTTT. It is translated as CSASFRVGEAFF.

This chain joins TRBV5-1 and TRBJ2-3, with 8 nucleotides matching TRBD2. The germline gives CDR1 SGHRS, CDR2 YFSETQ. This CDR3 region has 13 residues. The V and J ends lost 7 bases and 6 bases, in that order; junction bases with no gene match: 7. The CDR3 here is CASGGLARDTQYF. The CDR3 DNA is TGCGCCAGCGGCGGACTAGCAAGGGATACGCAGTATTTT. Filled out from reference TRBV5-1 and TRBJ2-3, the complete variable domain reads KAGVTQTPRYLIKTRGQQVTLSCSPISGHRSVSWYQQTPGQGLQFLFEYFSETQRNKGNFPGRFSGRQFSNSRSEMNVSTLELGDSALYLCASGGLARDTQYFGPGTRLTVL.

The V and J genes are TRBV7-6 and TRBJ2-6, with D possibly being TRBD2 (5 bases). With 1 base removed from V and 0 bases from J, the gap between germline ends came to 16 bases. The germline CDR1 and CDR2 sequences are SGHVS and FNYEAQ. The CDR3 runs to 19 residues. The CDR3 loop reads CASSLGAFLGASGANVLTF. The DNA of the CDR3 is TGTGCCAGCAGCTTAGGGGCCTTCCTGGGAGCCTCTGGGGCCAACGTCCTGACTTTC.

There are a few counts of this clonotype. The chain employs TRBV5-4 and TRBJ2-1, with D maybe TRBD1 (6 bases). The CDR3 runs to 14 residues. Trimming pared 2 bases from V and 7 bases from J, leaving 13 bases between. Germline CDR1 reads SGHNT; CDR2 reads YYREEE (reference sequence). In DNA form, the CDR3 reads TGTGCCAGCAGCTTCTACAGCACAGGGAATGAGCAGTTCTTC. Its protein is CASSFYSTGNEQFF. The whole variable domain, filled in from reference TRBV5-4 and TRBJ2-1, reads ETGVTQSPTHLIKTRGQQVTLRCSSQSGHNTVSWYQQALGQGPQFIFQYYREEENGRGNFPPRFSGLQFPNYSSELNVNALELDDSALYLCASSFYSTGNEQFFGPGTRLTVL.

This clonotype turned up a few times. This rearrangement joins TRBV6-2 or TRBV6-3 to TRBJ2-7; possibly TRBD2 for D (6 bases). V dropped 6 bases and J dropped 3 bases, with 18 bases sitting between them. CDR1 is MNHEY and CDR2 is SVGEGT in the germline V gene. This CDR3 spans 15 amino acids. Here the CDR3 reads CASRPRLVGGYEQYF. CDR3 nucleotide sequence: TGTGCCAGCAGACCCCGACTAGTCGGGGGCTACGAGCAGTACTTC.

The V gene is TRBV6-2 or TRBV6-3, the J gene TRBJ1-6; 9 nucleotides align to TRBD1. The CDR3 extends over 12 amino acids. Germline-derived CDR1 and CDR2 are MNHEY and SVGEGT. Trimming cost V 8 bases and J 7 bases; bases outside gene matches: 0. The CDR3 DNA sequence: TGTGCCAGCGGACAGGGGAATTCACCCCTCCACTTT. This codes for CASGQGNSPLHF.

The rearrangement uses TRBV4-2 and TRBJ2-3, with 14 positions matching TRBD2. J was trimmed by 1 base and V by 0 bases; bases with no gene match: 3. Per the germline V gene, CDR1 is LGHNA and CDR2 is YNFKEQ. The CDR3 totals 18 residues. DNA for the CDR3: TGTGCCAGCAGCCAAGAGGGACTAGCGGGAGTCGGCACAGATACGCAGTATTTT. Its translation: CASSQEGLAGVGTDTQYF.

Concerning this clonotype: One end of the junction fails to match germline, which may point to a read error. This chain connects TRBV4-3 to TRBJ1-1; D might be TRBD1 (5 bases). Germline V CDR1 and CDR2: LGHNA, YSLEER. This CDR3 has 16 amino acids. CDR3 sequence (DNA): TGCGTCAGCAGCCGTCCTCGGGGGACGGATAACACTGAAGCTTTCTTT. It translates to CVSSRPRGTDNTEAFF.